This T cell receptor (beta chain) was identified during a study of blood T cell repertoires in COVID-19. For the study at large: Sites across the United States, Italy and Spain contributed samples from acute and convalescent COVID-19. Nucleic acid was either cDNA or gDNA, and it came from T cells, B-cell-depleted T cells, or PBMCs.

In the original analysis: Scientists estimated how many nucleated cells there were by amplifying reference gene primers. Here immunoSEQ multiplex PCR was the method, and the copy in TCRdb shows in-frame clones only, minus some. V, J and clone size are those of that table, while D and trimming were read from the DNA. The table has hundreds of thousands of clones, over 65% seen once. The CDR3 covers 15 residues. V lost 1 base to trimming and J lost 0 bases; unmatched junction nucleotides: 2. The germline CDR1 and CDR2 sequences are SGHTA and FQGNSA. J is TRBJ2-5 and V is TRBV7-2, with TRBD1 identical over 7 bases. Sequences were obtained from peripheral blood. This receptor was taken from a woman older than 75 with acute or convalescent COVID-19. The CDR3 nucleotides are TGTGCCAGCAGCTTAGTCAGGGGGTACCAAGAGACCCAGTACTTC. Its protein is CASSLVRGYQETQYF.